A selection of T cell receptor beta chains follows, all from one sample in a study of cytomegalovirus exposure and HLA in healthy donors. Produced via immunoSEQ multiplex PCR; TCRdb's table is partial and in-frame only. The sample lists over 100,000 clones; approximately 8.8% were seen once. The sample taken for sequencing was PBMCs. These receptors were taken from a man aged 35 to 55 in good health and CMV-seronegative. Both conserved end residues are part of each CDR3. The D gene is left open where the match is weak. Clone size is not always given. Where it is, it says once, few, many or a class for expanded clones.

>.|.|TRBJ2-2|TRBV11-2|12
TGTGCCAGCAGCTCGCAGGTGCTGGAGCTGTTTTTT
CASSSQVLELFF
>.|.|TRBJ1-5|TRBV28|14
TGTGCCAGCAACTTCGGCAGGGCCTGGGAGCCCCAGCATTTT
CASNFGRAWEPQHF
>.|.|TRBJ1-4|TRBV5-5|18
TGTGCCAGCAGCTCGGTTAGGGGTCAGGGTACAACTAATGAAAAACTGTTTTTT
CASSSVRGQGTTNEKLFF
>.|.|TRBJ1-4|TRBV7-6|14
TGTGCCAGCAGCCCCAGCAGGGCTTCTGAAAAACTGTTTTTT
CASSPSRASEKLFF
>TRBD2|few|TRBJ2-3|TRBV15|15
TGTGCCACCAAAGGCAGCGGGGGGTTGACAGATACGCAGTATTTT
CATKGSGGLTDTQYF
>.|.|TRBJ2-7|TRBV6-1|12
TGTGCCAGCAGCAGGGGGGCCTACGAGCAGTACTTC
CASSRGAYEQYF
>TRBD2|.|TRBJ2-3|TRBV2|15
TGTGCCGGGGACCTAGCGGGGGCCCCCTCAGATACGCAGTATTTT
CAGDLAGAPSDTQYF
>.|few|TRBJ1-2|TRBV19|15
TGTGCCAGTACCACCTTCCAAGCGGGGGAGGGCGGCTACACCTTC
CASTTFQAGEGGYTF
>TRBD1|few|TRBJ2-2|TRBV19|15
TGTGCCAGTGCTTTCGGGACAGGGGGAGGCGGGGAGCTGTTTTTT
CASAFGTGGGGELFF
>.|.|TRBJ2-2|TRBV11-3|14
TGTGCCAGCAGCTCGGTCAGGGGATCCGGGGAGCTGTTTTTT
CASSSVRGSGELFF
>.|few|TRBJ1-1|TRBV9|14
TGTGCCAGCAGCGTAGGGGGCGCGAACACTGAAGCTTTCTTT
CASSVGGANTEAFF
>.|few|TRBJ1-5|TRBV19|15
TGTGCCAGTAGTATTAACAGATATAGCAATCAGCCCCAGCATTTT
CASSINRYSNQPQHF
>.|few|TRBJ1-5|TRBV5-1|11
TGCGCCAGCAGCTCGGTCGATCCCCAGCATTTT
CASSSVDPQHF
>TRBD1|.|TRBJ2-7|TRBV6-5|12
TGTGCCAGCAGACAGGGGCCCGACGAGCAGTACTTC
CASRQGPDEQYF
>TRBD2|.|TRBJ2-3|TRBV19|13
TGTGCCAGTAGTATGGGAGCGGGGGATACGCAGTATTTT
CASSMGAGDTQYF
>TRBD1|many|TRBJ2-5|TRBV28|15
TGTGCCAGCTCCCGGGGGACAGGGGAGGTGGAGACCCAGTACTTC
CASSRGTGEVETQYF
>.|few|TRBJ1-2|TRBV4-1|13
TGCGCCAGCAGCCAAACAACCCAGGGTGGCTACACCTTC
CASSQTTQGGYTF
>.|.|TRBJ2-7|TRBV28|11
TGTGCCAGCCAACAGGGCTACGAGCAGTACTTC
CASQQGYEQYF
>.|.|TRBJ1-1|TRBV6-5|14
TGTGCCAGCAGTTCCCCGCCGGGGGGAACTGAAGCTTTTTTT
CASSSPPGGTEAFF
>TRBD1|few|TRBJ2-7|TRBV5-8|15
TGTGCCAGCAGCTTGGGACAGGGGTCCTCCTACGAGCAGTACTTC
CASSLGQGSSYEQYF
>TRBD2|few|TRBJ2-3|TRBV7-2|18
TGTGCCAGCAGCGGACCGGGACTAGCGGGGGGCACCACAGATACGCAGTATTTT
CASSGPGLAGGTTDTQYF
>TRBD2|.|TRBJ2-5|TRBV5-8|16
TGTGCCAGCAGCTGGGGACTAGCGGGGGAGAGAGAGACCCAGTACTTC
CASSWGLAGERETQYF
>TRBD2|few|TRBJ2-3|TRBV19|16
TGTGCCAGTAGTACTAATAGCGGGGGGGCGACAGATACGCAGTATTTT
CASSTNSGGATDTQYF
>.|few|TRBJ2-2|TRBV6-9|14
TGTGCCAGCAGTTTTGCGGTGAACACCGGGGAGCTGTTTTTT
CASSFAVNTGELFF
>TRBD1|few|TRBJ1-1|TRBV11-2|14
TGTGCCAGCAGGTCCGGGACAGCGAACACTGAAGCTTTCTTT
CASRSGTANTEAFF
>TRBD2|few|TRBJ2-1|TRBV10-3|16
TGTGCCATCAGTGATTGGACTAGCGGGCGCTACAATGAGCAGTTCTTC
CAISDWTSGRYNEQFF
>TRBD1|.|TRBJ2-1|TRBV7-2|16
TGTGCCAGCAGCTCGGGGACAGGGGATTCGTACAATGAGCAGTTCTTC
CASSSGTGDSYNEQFF
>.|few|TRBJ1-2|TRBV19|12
TGTGCCAGTAGTCGGGACATTTATGGCTACACCTTC
CASSRDIYGYTF
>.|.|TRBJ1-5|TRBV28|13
TGTGCCAGCACCCCTAGAATCCTCCAGCCCCAGCATTTT
CASTPRILQPQHF